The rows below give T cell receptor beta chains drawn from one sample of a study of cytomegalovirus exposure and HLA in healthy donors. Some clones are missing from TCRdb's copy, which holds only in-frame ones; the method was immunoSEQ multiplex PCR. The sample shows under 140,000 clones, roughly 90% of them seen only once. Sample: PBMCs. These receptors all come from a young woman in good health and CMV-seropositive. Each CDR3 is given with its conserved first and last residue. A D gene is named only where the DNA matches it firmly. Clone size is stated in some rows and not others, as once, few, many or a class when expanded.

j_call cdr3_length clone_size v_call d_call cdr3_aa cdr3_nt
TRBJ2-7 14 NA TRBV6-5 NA CASSYPGTPWEQYF TGTGCCAGCAGTTACCCCGGGACTCCCTGGGAGCAGTACTTC
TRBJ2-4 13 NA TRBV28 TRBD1 CASSLGQGSIQYF TGTGCCAGCAGTTTGGGACAGGGGAGCATTCAGTACTTC
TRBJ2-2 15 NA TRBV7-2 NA CASSLGRGNTGELFF TGTGCCAGCAGCCTTGGTCGGGGGAACACCGGGGAGCTGTTTTTT
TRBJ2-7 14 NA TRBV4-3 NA CASSQDTRGYEQYF TGCGCCAGCAGCCAAGATACCAGGGGCTACGAGCAGTACTTC
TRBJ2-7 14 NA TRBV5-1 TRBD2 CASSLLAGENEQYF TGCGCCAGCAGCCTACTAGCGGGAGAGAACGAGCAGTACTTC
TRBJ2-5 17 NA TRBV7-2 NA CASSLGLRGSLQETQYF TGTGCCAGCAGCTTAGGTTTGAGGGGGTCTTTACAAGAGACCCAGTACTTC
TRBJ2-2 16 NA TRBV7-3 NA CASSQTGTLNTGELFF TGTGCCAGCAGCCAGACCGGGACTTTGAACACCGGGGAGCTGTTTTTT
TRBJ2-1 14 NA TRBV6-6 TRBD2 CASRRAGVPNEQFF TGTGCCAGCAGACGAGCGGGAGTTCCCAATGAGCAGTTCTTC
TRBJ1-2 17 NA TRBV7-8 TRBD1 CASSLGQGGVNSYGYTF TGTGCCAGCAGCTTAGGGCAGGGGGGAGTCAATAGCTATGGCTACACCTTC
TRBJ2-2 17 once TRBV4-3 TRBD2 CASSQRIAGPRGGELFF TGCGCCAGCAGCCAACGGATAGCGGGCCCACGGGGCGGGGAGCTGTTTTTT
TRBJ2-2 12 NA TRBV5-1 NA CASSLAPGELFF TGCGCCAGCAGCTTGGCTCCCGGGGAGCTGTTTTTT
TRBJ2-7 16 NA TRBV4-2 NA CASSQEAGGVPHEQYF TGTGCCAGCAGCCAAGAAGCGGGCGGTGTTCCCCACGAGCAGTACTTC
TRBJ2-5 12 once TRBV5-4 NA CASTPKEGTQYF TGTGCCAGCACCCCGAAAGAGGGGACCCAGTACTTC
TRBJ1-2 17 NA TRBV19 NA CASSTLRMDRTNYGYTF TGTGCCAGTAGTACCCTTCGAATGGACAGAACCAACTATGGCTACACCTTC
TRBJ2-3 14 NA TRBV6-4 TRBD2 CASSVGGATDTQYF TGTGCCAGCAGTGTCGGGGGGGCCACAGATACGCAGTATTTT
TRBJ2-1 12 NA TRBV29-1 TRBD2 CSVWDYTNEQFF TGCAGCGTATGGGACTACACCAATGAGCAGTTCTTC
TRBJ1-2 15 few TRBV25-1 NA CASSEWGSSNYGYTF TGTGCCAGCAGTGAATGGGGCAGCTCCAACTATGGCTACACCTTC
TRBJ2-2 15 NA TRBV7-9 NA CASNMGRPLRGELFF TGTGCCAGCAACATGGGCCGGCCTCTGCGAGGGGAGCTGTTTTTT
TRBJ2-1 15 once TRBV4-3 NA CASSQAVSSYNEQFF TGCGCCAGCAGCCAAGCGGTGAGCTCCTACAATGAGCAGTTCTTC
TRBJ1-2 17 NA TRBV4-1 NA CASSPRSDTPFNYGYTF TGCGCCAGCAGCCCCCGAAGCGATACCCCTTTTAACTATGGCTACACCTTC
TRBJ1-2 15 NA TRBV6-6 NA CASSYSTVEYYGYTF TGTGCCAGCAGTTACTCGACAGTGGAATACTATGGCTACACCTTC
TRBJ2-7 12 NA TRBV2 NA CASSTDRYEQYF TGTGCCAGCAGCACAGACAGGTACGAGCAGTACTTC
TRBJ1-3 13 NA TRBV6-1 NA CASSERGGHTIYF TGTGCCAGCAGTGAACGGGGAGGCCACACCATATATTTT
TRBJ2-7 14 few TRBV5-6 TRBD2 CASSFGTNSYEQYF TGTGCCAGCAGCTTTGGGACTAACTCCTACGAGCAGTACTTC
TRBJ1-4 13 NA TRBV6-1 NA CASRLGGNEKLFF TGTGCCAGCAGGCTAGGTGGTAATGAAAAACTGTTTTTT
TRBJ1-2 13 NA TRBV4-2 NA CASAFKEKNGYTF TGTGCCAGCGCCTTCAAGGAGAAAAATGGCTACACCTTC